These T cell receptor beta chains were read from a single sample in a study of blood T cell repertoires in COVID-19. Assay: immunoSEQ multiplex PCR; the TCRdb copy retains only in-frame clones and omits some. This table holds 43,000 or so clones, over 75% found once. Sequencing used peripheral blood. These receptors originate from a woman aged 55 to 70 with acute or convalescent COVID-19. CDR3s include the opening cysteine and the closing phenylalanine or tryptophan. A D gene is named only where the DNA matches it firmly. A clone size is listed for some rows: how often the clone was seen (once, few, many), or a class if it is expanded.

NA	TRBV3-1/TRBV3-2	TRBJ2-2	NA	CASSQEIVPGELFF	TGTGCCAGCAGCCAAGAAATAGTACCCGGGGAGCTGTTTTTT
NA	TRBV30	TRBJ2-1	medium-sized	CAWRSSEYNEQFF	TGTGCCTGGAGGTCTAGCGAGTACAATGAGCAGTTCTTC
NA	TRBV12-3/TRBV12-4	TRBJ1-1	NA	CASSRSGNTEAFF	TGTGCCAGCAGCAGAAGCGGTAACACTGAAGCTTTCTTT
NA	TRBV30	TRBJ1-2	NA	CAWSQDDGYTF	TGTGCCTGGAGTCAGGATGATGGCTACACCTTC
NA	TRBV19	TRBJ1-1	NA	CASSMARAIMNTEAFF	TGTGCCAGTAGTATGGCCAGGGCGATTATGAACACTGAAGCTTTCTTT
TRBD1	TRBV5-6	TRBJ2-1	NA	CASSSVGGQVYNEQFF	TGTGCCAGCAGCTCAGTGGGGGGACAGGTATACAATGAGCAGTTCTTC
TRBD1	TRBV6-5	TRBJ1-2	NA	CASSYGGGQDYGYTF	TGTGCCAGCAGTTACGGAGGGGGACAGGACTATGGCTACACCTTC
NA	TRBV30	TRBJ2-2	NA	CAWSTGGSGELFF	TGTGCCTGGAGTACCGGAGGGTCCGGGGAGCTGTTTTTT
NA	TRBV6-4	TRBJ1-6	NA	CASSENPLGVLKSPLHF	TGTGCCAGCAGTGAGAACCCACTCGGAGTGTTAAAGTCACCCCTCCACTTT
TRBD1	TRBV9	TRBJ1-1	NA	CASSVVWTGPMNTEAFF	TGTGCCAGCAGCGTAGTTTGGACAGGGCCCATGAACACTGAAGCTTTCTTT
NA	TRBV2	TRBJ2-7	NA	CASRLDSSYEQYF	TGTGCCAGCAGATTGGACAGTTCCTACGAGCAGTACTTC
TRBD1	TRBV5-4	TRBJ1-1	NA	CASSAGQGTEAFF	TGTGCCAGCAGCGCGGGACAGGGGACTGAAGCTTTCTTT
NA	TRBV6-2/TRBV6-3	TRBJ2-5	NA	CASSPLGLGETQYF	TGTGCCAGCAGCCCTTTGGGGCTTGGTGAGACCCAGTACTTC
NA	TRBV5-1	TRBJ2-7	NA	CASSLDLTDPSYEQYF	TGCGCCAGCAGCTTGGACCTGACAGACCCTTCCTACGAGCAGTACTTC
NA	TRBV7-2	TRBJ1-2	NA	CASSLEQANYGYTF	TGTGCCAGCAGCTTAGAACAGGCTAACTATGGCTACACCTTC
NA	TRBV6-2/TRBV6-3	TRBJ2-7	few	CASSYGVAGAGEQYF	TGTGCCAGCAGTTATGGTGTCGCAGGGGCAGGGGAGCAGTACTTC
NA	TRBV7-6	TRBJ1-2	NA	CASSLDRRDYNTNYGYTF	TGTGCCAGCAGCTTAGATCGCAGGGACTATAATACTAACTATGGCTACACCTTC
TRBD2	TRBV9	TRBJ2-7	NA	CASSVGVGASGGSYEQYF	TGTGCCAGCAGCGTTGGGGTAGGGGCTAGCGGGGGCTCCTACGAGCAGTACTTC
TRBD2	TRBV6-5	TRBJ2-7	NA	CASSRPSGGRYEQYF	TGTGCCAGCAGTCGGCCTAGCGGGGGGAGATACGAGCAGTACTTC
NA	TRBV9	TRBJ2-3	NA	CASSPQPSTDTQYF	TGTGCCAGCAGCCCACAGCCCTCCACAGATACGCAGTATTTT
NA	TRBV19	TRBJ2-4	NA	CARTGKNIQYF	TGTGCCAGGACAGGCAAAAACATTCAGTACTTC
NA	TRBV12-5	TRBJ2-7	NA	CASGLQGRTYEQYF	TGTGCTAGTGGCCTACAGGGCCGCACCTACGAGCAGTACTTC
TRBD1	TRBV24-1	TRBJ1-2	NA	CATSGTGQAAGGYTF	TGTGCCACCAGTGGGACCGGACAGGCCGCGGGAGGCTACACCTTC
NA	TRBV14	TRBJ2-4	NA	CASSQTSAGWVIQYF	TGTGCCAGCAGCCAAACCTCGGCAGGGTGGGTCATTCAGTACTTC
TRBD1	TRBV5-4	TRBJ2-2	NA	CASSRQGFAGELFF	TGTGCCAGCAGCCGACAGGGGTTCGCCGGGGAGCTGTTTTTT
NA	TRBV2	TRBJ2-2	NA	CASSERTQRAGELFF	TGTGCCAGCAGTGAACGGACACAGCGGGCCGGGGAGCTGTTTTTT
NA	TRBV10-3	TRBJ1-4	NA	CAISESAALEEKLFF	TGTGCCATCAGTGAGTCTGCCGCTCTAGAAGAAAAACTGTTTTTT
TRBD2	TRBV4-1	TRBJ2-7	NA	CASSQEGLAGSYEQYF	TGCGCCAGCAGCCAAGAAGGACTAGCGGGGTCCTACGAGCAGTACTTC
NA	TRBV6-1	TRBJ1-2	NA	CASSEALEKANYGYTF	TGTGCCAGCAGTGAAGCTTTGGAGAAAGCTAACTATGGCTACACCTTC
TRBD1	TRBV11-2	TRBJ1-2	NA	CASSRTGSGYTF	TGTGCCAGCAGCCGGACAGGGTCTGGCTACACCTTC
NA	TRBV12-3/TRBV12-4	TRBJ2-7	once	CASSSRYEQYF	TGTGCCAGCAGTTCTAGGTACGAGCAGTACTTC
NA	TRBV4-1	TRBJ2-5	NA	CASSQEPVGGYQETQYF	TGCGCCAGCAGCCAAGAGCCAGTCGGGGGTTACCAAGAGACCCAGTACTTC
NA	TRBV7-8	TRBJ2-7	NA	CASAWGTYLQYF	TGTGCCAGCGCCTGGGGGACTTACCTACAGTACTTC
NA	TRBV18	TRBJ1-1	NA	CASSPQAGTEAFF	TGTGCCAGCTCCCCCCAGGCGGGCACTGAAGCTTTCTTT
NA	TRBV6-1	TRBJ2-7	NA	CASSESGEQYF	TGTGCCAGCAGTGAATCGGGAGAGCAGTACTTC
NA	TRBV14	TRBJ1-1	NA	CASSLAGNTEAFF	TGTGCCAGCAGCCTCGCAGGGAACACTGAAGCTTTCTTT
NA	TRBV3-1/TRBV3-2	TRBJ1-1	NA	CASSPSGWNTEAFF	TGTGCCAGCAGCCCCTCGGGGTGGAACACTGAAGCTTTCTTT
TRBD2	TRBV2	TRBJ2-1	NA	CASSELAGGPEQFF	TGTGCCAGCAGTGAGCTAGCGGGGGGCCCTGAGCAGTTCTTC
TRBD2	TRBV6-4	TRBJ2-1	once	CASSRSGGGGNEQFF	TGTGCCAGCAGCCGGAGCGGGGGTGGAGGCAATGAGCAGTTCTTC
TRBD2	TRBV3-1/TRBV3-2	TRBJ2-2	NA	CASSRTRLDGNTGELFF	TGTGCCAGCAGCCGGACTAGACTAGACGGGAACACCGGGGAGCTGTTTTTT
NA	TRBV6-1	TRBJ1-5	once	CASSELPLQNQPQHF	TGTGCCAGCAGTGAATTGCCGCTCCAGAATCAGCCCCAGCATTTT
TRBD1	TRBV13	TRBJ1-1	NA	CASSDAFRTGDRNTEAFF	TGTGCCAGCAGTGACGCTTTTAGGACAGGAGACAGGAACACTGAAGCTTTCTTT
NA	TRBV5-1	TRBJ1-1	few	CASSSRTGQNTEAFF	TGCGCCAGCAGCTCCAGAACAGGGCAGAACACTGAAGCTTTCTTT
NA	TRBV19	TRBJ2-3	NA	CASSTSTGLAQYF	TGTGCCAGTAGTACGTCGACTGGCTTGGCGCAGTATTTT
NA	TRBV23-1	TRBJ1-1	NA	CASSVQGWSTEAFF	TGCGCCAGCAGTGTACAGGGTTGGAGCACTGAAGCTTTCTTT